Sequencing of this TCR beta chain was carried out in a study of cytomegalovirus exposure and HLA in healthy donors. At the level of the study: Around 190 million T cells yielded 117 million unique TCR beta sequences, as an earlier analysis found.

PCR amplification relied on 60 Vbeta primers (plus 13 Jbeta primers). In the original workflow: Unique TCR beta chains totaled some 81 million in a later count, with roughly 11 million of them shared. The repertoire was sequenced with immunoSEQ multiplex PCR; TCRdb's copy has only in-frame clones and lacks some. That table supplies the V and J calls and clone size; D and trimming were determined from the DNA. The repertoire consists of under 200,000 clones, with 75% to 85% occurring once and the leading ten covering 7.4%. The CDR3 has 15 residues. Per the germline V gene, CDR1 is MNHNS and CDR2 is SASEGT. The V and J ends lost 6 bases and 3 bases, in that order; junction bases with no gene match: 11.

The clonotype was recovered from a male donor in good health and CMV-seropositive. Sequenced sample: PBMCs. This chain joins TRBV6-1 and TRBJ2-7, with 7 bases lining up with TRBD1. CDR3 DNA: TGTGCCAGCAGCGAGACAGGGATAGCCGTCTACGAGCAGTACTTC. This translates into CASSETGIAVYEQYF.